Below, 8 T cell receptor beta chains from the same sample are listed, as sequenced in a study of regulatory T cells in long-lasting Graves disease. As to time point: newly diagnosed GD, antithyroid drugs for less than 3 months. With RNA extracted from PBMCs as input, the TCR library was made. With iRepertoire HTBI primers and Arm-PCR of CDR3 regions, TCR beta libraries were built. TCRdb redid the calling of the multiplex PCR reads with MiXCR, one entry per CDR3 protein. The sample includes 400,000 to 500,000 distinct CDR3 sequences, 15% to 20% of them seen just once. This sample also belongs to another study, concerning T cells in Graves' hyperthyroidism and ophthalmopathy.

The starting material was peripheral blood mononuclear cells (PBMCs), obtained at new diagnosis, from a patient treated with antithyroid drugs. The receptors stem from a woman younger than 30 with Graves disease.

This chain links TRBV27 with TRBJ2-2; D is ambiguous. V was trimmed by 0 bases and J by 2 bases, leaving 10 bases between them. Per the germline V gene, CDR1 is MNHEY and CDR2 is SMNVEV (reference sequence). CDR3 length: 16 amino acids. CDR3 protein: CASSLSVGLNTGELFF. The DNA of the CDR3 is TGTGCCAGCAGTTTATCCGTCGGGTTAAACACCGGGGAGCTGTTTTTT.

V and J are TRBV6-1 and TRBJ2-7, with 7 bases identical to TRBD1. CDR1 is MNHNS, CDR2 SASEGT, per germline. V was pared by 6 bases and J by 3 bases, with 5 bases of the junction left unmatched. This CDR3 contains 13 residues. The DNA of the CDR3 is TGTGCCAGCAGGAGGACAGGAGGCTACGAGCAGTACTTC. Its protein product is CASRRTGGYEQYF.

This clonotype has more than one count but fewer than ten. The DNA of the CDR3 is TGTGCCAGCAGCTTTGGCTTCGGACTAGGCGGCGGGAATGAGCAGTTCTTC. Translation gives CASSFGFGLGGGNEQFF. The V call is TRBV11-2, the J call TRBJ2-1; TRBD2 agrees at 7 bases. CDR3 size: 17 residues. The J segment lost 7 bases and the V segment lost 3 bases, leaving 15 bases of the junction unmatched. The germline gives CDR1 SGHAT, CDR2 FQNNGV.

The genes are TRBV6-1 and TRBJ1-1; maybe TRBD1 (5 bases). Germline lookup yields CDR1 MNHNS and CDR2 SASEGT. V was cut by 8 bases and J by 4 bases, with 17 bases left in between. CDR3 length: 14 residues. CDR3 sequence reads: CASDTGRGGTEAFF. The CDR3 DNA sequence: TGTGCCAGCGACACAGGCCGGGGAGGCACTGAAGCTTTCTTT.

This clonotype has ten or more counts. This chain uses TRBV7-9 with TRBJ2-5; D may match TRBD1 or TRBD2 (5 bases each). This CDR3 comprises 16 residues. V was pared by 1 base and J by 1 base, with 13 bases between. Germline CDR1 and CDR2: SEHNR and FQNEAQ (reference sequence). DNA of the CDR3: TGTGCCAGCAGCTTAGAGAGGGGAACGGGCCAAGAGACCCAGTACTTC. The encoded protein is CASSLERGTGQETQYF.

This clonotype showed up many times. The chain links TRBV28 to TRBJ1-5; D remains ambiguous. The CDR3 extends over 14 amino acids. Per the germline V gene, CDR1 is MDHEN and CDR2 is SYDVKM. Trimming took 5 bases from V and 4 from J, leaving 12 bases between them. The CDR3 DNA is TGTGCCAGCAGTCCCGCCCTCCAAAATCAGCCCCAGCATTTT. The encoded protein is CASSPALQNQPQHF.

The CDR3, as DNA: TGTGCCAGCAGCTCCGGGACAGCAACCTACGAGCAGTACTTC. It encodes CASSSGTATYEQYF. This chain joins TRBV14 and TRBJ2-7; 7 bases line up with TRBD1. Trimming cost V 5 bases and J 2 bases; bases outside gene matches: 6. The CDR3 loop spans 14 amino acids. In germline, CDR1 is SGHDN, CDR2 FVKESK.

V gene TRBV2 combines with J gene TRBJ2-5; D call uncertain. CDR1 SNHLY and CDR2 FYNNEI come from the germline V gene. The CDR3 runs to 12 residues. V was trimmed by 4 bases and J by 2 bases, leaving 5 bases between them. The CDR3 loop reads CASSAWQETQYF. CDR3 sequence (DNA): TGTGCCAGCAGTGCATGGCAAGAGACCCAGTACTTC.